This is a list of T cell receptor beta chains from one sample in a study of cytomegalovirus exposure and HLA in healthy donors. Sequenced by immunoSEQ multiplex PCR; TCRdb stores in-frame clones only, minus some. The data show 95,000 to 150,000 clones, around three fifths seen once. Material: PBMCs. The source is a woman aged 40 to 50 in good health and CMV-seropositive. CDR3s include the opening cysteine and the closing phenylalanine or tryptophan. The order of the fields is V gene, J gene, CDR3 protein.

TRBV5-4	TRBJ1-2	CASRKGDTGGYTF
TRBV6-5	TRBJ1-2	CASSEQGAVGGYTF
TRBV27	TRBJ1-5	CASTTGGQPQHF
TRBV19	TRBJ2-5	CASGAIGGEYF
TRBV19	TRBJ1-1	CASKLGLMNTEAFF
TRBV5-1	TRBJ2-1	CASSQQSGGPKNEQFF
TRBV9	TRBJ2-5	CASSARGVGGTQYF
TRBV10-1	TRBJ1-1	CASSESGLGTEAFF
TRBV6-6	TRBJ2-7	CASRNTQGNIRYEQYF
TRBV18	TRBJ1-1	CASSPTGLNTEAFF
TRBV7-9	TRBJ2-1	CASIHQGLAAYNEQFF
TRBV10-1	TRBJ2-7	CASSESGDYEQYF
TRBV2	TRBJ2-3	CASMPPRSWDTQYF
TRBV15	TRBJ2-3	CATQNGGTDTQYF
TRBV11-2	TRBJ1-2	CASSLDRGGGYGYTF
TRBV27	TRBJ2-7	CASSEGRTISYEQYF
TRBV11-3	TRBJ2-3	CASSFGTDTQYF
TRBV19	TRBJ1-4	CASRMGQGREKLFF